The clone carrying this T cell receptor (beta chain) was counted a few times. The target antigen is unknown. This record comes from a study of beta chain features in type 1 diabetes. The trim removed 6 bases at V and 1 base at J, leaving 13 bases unmatched. The V gene's germline CDR1 is KGHSH and CDR2 LQKENI. This CDR3 contains 18 residues. Expressed TCRB transcripts were sequenced because the entire RNA isolate underwent reverse transcription. Approximately 3.6 million reads, on average, came from each naive, central memory and regulatory T cell sample. Using immunoSEQ multiplex PCR, the repertoire was profiled, and TCRdb retains in-frame clones only, with some absent. The table shows 120,000 to 150,000 clones, with about 12% occurring only once. Study-wide results and caveats: VDJ junctions sequenced from type 1 diabetes patients showed fewer insertions and more deletions. All four CD4+ subsets from Type 1 diabetes patients carried moderately but significantly shorter TCRB CDR3s. PCR might preferentially amplify shorter templates, equally in patients and controls.

The specimen was central memory CD4+ T cells from blood. The receptor's source is a man younger than 35 with type 1 diabetes. The chain is built from TRBV18 and TRBJ2-3, with TRBD2 matching 10 bases. The CDR3: CASSPSGGGFSGTDTQYF. The CDR3, as DNA: TGTGCCAGCTCCCCAAGCGGGGGGGGGTTTTCTGGCACAGATACGCAGTATTTT.